The entry below describes one TCR beta chain. Sequencing was performed with immunoSEQ multiplex PCR; in TCRdb, only in-frame clones are kept and a portion is missing. The sample comprises around 70,000 clones, 85% to 95% of which are singletons, and over 1.5% rests with the top ten. The data belong to a study of brain T cells in children with intractable seizures. Surgery cases with the highest brain T cell transcript signatures were chosen for sequencing. Trimming pared 0 bases from V and 5 bases from J, leaving 4 bases between. This CDR3 is 13 amino acids long. The germline gives CDR1 LNHNV, CDR2 YYDKDF (reference sequence).

The sequence was collected from a boy less than two years old with tuberous sclerosis and intractable seizures. The source was peripheral blood, collected at surgery. The rearrangement links TRBV15 to TRBJ2-2; D call uncertain. Here the CDR3 DNA reads TGTGCCACCAGCAGAGAGGGTACCGGGGAGCTGTTTTTT. It yields the protein CATSREGTGELFF.